This TCR beta chain stems from a study of shared T cell receptors in the human thymus. Generated by immunoSEQ multiplex PCR, the TCRdb table keeps only in-frame clones and is missing some. The sample lists approximately 760,000 clones; 70% to 90% were seen once. V was shortened by 8 bases and J by 5 bases, with 7 bases between the two germline ends. CDR3 size: 11 residues. CDR1 MNHNS and CDR2 SASEGT come from the germline V gene. The sample was also reused in another study, on human thymus T cells. From that second work: Donors were healthy Finnish infants having corrective surgery for congenital heart defects. Resections were taken during corrective heart surgery, and the thymus tissue came from these. There were highly overlapping thymic repertoires among unrelated individuals, as related research reported.

Sequenced: thymocytes. The sequence came from a girl in the first two years of life with a congenital heart defect. The rearrangement uses TRBV6-1 and TRBJ1-5; D might be TRBD1 (5 bases). The CDR3 region is CASGGDQPQHF. For the CDR3, the DNA is TGTGCCAGCGGGGGGGATCAGCCCCAGCATTTT.